A single sample is the source of the 15 T cell receptor beta chains below, sequenced in a study of T cell responses to AZD1222 COVID-19 vaccine. Using immunoSEQ multiplex PCR, the repertoire was profiled, and TCRdb retains in-frame clones only, with some absent. The sample includes around 100,000 clones, nearly 90% of them seen just once. Sequencing used peripheral blood, obtained 28 days after the second AZD1222 dose. The receptors were sampled from an adult who received the AZD1222 COVID-19 vaccine.

The chain is built from TRBV30 and TRBJ2-7, with 13 bases identical to TRBD2. Germline V lookup: CDR1 GTSNPN, CDR2 SVGIG (reference sequence). The CDR3 runs 15 residues. With 2 bases clipped from V and 3 bases from J, the junction kept 4 bases outside the gene matches. CDR3 sequence (DNA): TGTGCCTGGAGTCAAGGGACTAGCGGGATCTACGAGCAGTACTTC. This translates into CAWSQGTSGIYEQYF. Complete variable domain (other parts from reference TRBV30 and TRBJ2-7): SQTIHQWPATLVQPVGSPLSLECTVEGTSNPNLYWYRQAAGRGLQLLFYSVGIGQISSEVPQNLSASRPQDRQFILSSKKLLLSDSGFYLCAWSQGTSGIYEQYFGPGTRLTVT.

The DNA for the CDR3 is TGCGCCAGCAGCCTGACAGGGGGAAATTCACCCCTCCACTTT. As protein: CASSLTGGNSPLHF. This chain uses TRBV5-1 with TRBJ1-6; 9 nucleotides line up with TRBD1. The germline V gene encodes CDR1 SGHRS and CDR2 YFSETQ. The CDR3 totals 14 residues. With 4 bases clipped from V and 7 bases from J, the junction kept 3 bases outside the gene matches.

As concerns this clone: Other nucleotide sequences from this sample produce the same CDR3. The chain combines TRBV6-5 with TRBJ1-2; 7 bases line up with TRBD1. Germline-derived CDR1 and CDR2 are MNHEY and SVGAGI. CDR3 length: 13 amino acids. The junction had 3 bases not matched to a gene; V was cut back by 6 bases and J by 2 bases. CDR3: CASRRDRNYGYTF. The CDR3 coding sequence is TGTGCCAGCAGGAGGGACAGAAACTATGGCTACACCTTC.

V gene TRBV7-3 combines with J gene TRBJ2-1, with D unresolved. From germline, CDR1 is SGHTA and CDR2 FQGTGA. This CDR3 region has 14 residues. V shed 5 bases and J shed 6 bases, with 14 bases lying between them. The DNA for the CDR3 is TGTGCCAGCAGCCCAGGTTCAGCGTTCAATGAGCAGTTCTTC. Translated: CASSPGSAFNEQFF.

J is TRBJ1-4 and V is TRBV12-3 or TRBV12-4, with 8 bases identical to TRBD1. The CDR3 runs 13 residues. The V gene end was trimmed by 5 bases and the J gene end by 8 bases; junction bases not matched to a gene: 4. CDR3 DNA: TGTGCCAGCAGTCCCGGACAGGGAGAAAAACTGTTTTTT. Translated, it gives CASSPGQGEKLFF.

CDR3 nucleotides: TGTGCCAGCAGTACGACACCTAACACTGAAGCTTTCTTT. This translates into CASSTTPNTEAFF. The chain has TRBV6-2 or TRBV6-3 and TRBJ1-1, with D uncertain. The germline V and J ends were trimmed by 5 bases and 2 bases, with 9 bases remaining between them. The length of the CDR3 is 13 residues. Germline V gene sequence: CDR1 MNHEY, CDR2 SVGEGT.

The chain carries TRBV6-5 and TRBJ2-5, with 13 bases that match TRBD2. CDR3 length equals 16 residues. Germline V gives CDR1 MNHEY, CDR2 SVGAGI. V was clipped by 2 bases and J by 4 bases; unmatched bases: 4. For the CDR3, the DNA is TGTGCCAGCAGTTACCGTCGACTAGCGGGAGGAGAGACCCAGTACTTC. This encodes CASSYRRLAGGETQYF.

The chain employs TRBV21-1 and TRBJ2-7; no DNA check was done on the table's D call, TRBD1. TRBV21-1 is a documented pseudogene. This CDR3 is built from 16 residues. CDR3 sequence (DNA): TGTGCCAGCAGCTTCCAGCGACAGGGGGCGCAATACGAGCAGTACTTC. Amino acids: CASSFQRQGAQYEQYF.

In this sample, this clone turned up a few times. The chain carries TRBV10-3 and TRBJ1-1; D may be TRBD1 (6 bases). Germline-derived CDR1 and CDR2 are ENHRY and SYGVKD. Trimming cost V 6 bases and J 0 bases, with 11 bases left between them. CDR3 length: 14 residues. The DNA of the CDR3 is TGTGCCATCAGGCTTGACAGGTTGAACACTGAAGCTTTCTTT. This gives the protein CAIRLDRLNTEAFF.

The J gene is TRBJ2-1, the V gene TRBV18; maybe TRBD2 (5 bases). V shed 6 bases and J shed 8 bases, with 11 bases lying between them. This CDR3 contains 12 residues. CDR1 and CDR2 from the germline V gene are KGHSH and LQKENI. The CDR3 bases are TGTGCCAGCTCTTCGGCGAGGGATGAGCAGTTCTTC. Residues: CASSSARDEQFF. The full variable domain, its missing parts supplied by reference TRBV18 and TRBJ2-1, is NAGVMQNPRHLVRRRGQEARLRCSPMKGHSHVYWYRQLPEEGLKFMVYLQKENIIDESGMPKERFSAEFPKEGPSILRIQQVVRGDSAAYFCASSSARDEQFFGPGTRLTVL.

The chain joins TRBV7-8 to TRBJ2-7; 8 bases are a match to TRBD2. CDR3 size: 15 residues. Germline CDR1 SGHVS, CDR2 FQNEAQ. The trim removed 4 bases at V and 4 bases at J, leaving 9 bases unmatched. The CDR3 DNA is TGTGCCAGCAGCTCGAGCGGGAGTGGGGGTTACGAGCAGTACTTC. Protein product: CASSSSGSGGYEQYF.

The V and J genes are TRBV11-2 and TRBJ1-2; D gene ambiguous. Per germline, CDR1 SGHAT and CDR2 FQNNGV. CDR3 length equals 15 residues. V lost 3 bases and J 0 bases, leaving 11 bases between the germline ends. CDR3 amino acids: CASSLSLLTNYGYTF. The CDR3 DNA sequence: TGTGCCAGCAGCTTGTCGTTACTGACTAACTATGGCTACACCTTC. Based on the CDR3 plus reference TRBV11-2 and TRBJ1-2, the full variable domain is EAGVAQSPRYKIIEKRQSVAFWCNPISGHATLYWYQQILGQGPKLLIQFQNNGVVDDSQLPKDRFSAERLKGVDSTLKIQPAKLEDSAVYLCASSLSLLTNYGYTFGSGTRLTVV.

This chain connects TRBV5-4 to TRBJ2-3; 13 bases are a match to TRBD2. The CDR3 has 17 residues. CDR1 and CDR2 (germline): SGHNT, YYREEE (reference sequence). The V and J ends lost 0 bases and 2 bases, in that order; junction bases with no gene match: 3. CDR3 DNA: TGTGCCAGCAGCTTGGCGGGACTAGCGGGGACCACAGATACGCAGTATTTT. It specifies CASSLAGLAGTTDTQYF.

This clone was picked up one time. The J gene is TRBJ1-1, the V gene TRBV10-3; 7 bases are a match to TRBD1. The CDR3 extends over 14 amino acids. V lost 5 bases to trimming and J lost 1 base; unmatched junction nucleotides: 4. Germline CDR1 is ENHRY and CDR2 is SYGVKD. The CDR3 sequence is CAISLDRANTEAFF. As DNA, the CDR3 is TGTGCCATCAGTCTTGACAGGGCGAACACTGAAGCTTTCTTT.

The CDR3 here is CASSLGGRGNEQFF. CDR3 coding DNA: TGCGCCAGCAGCCTAGGAGGGCGAGGGAATGAGCAGTTCTTC. The genes are TRBV5-1 and TRBJ2-1; the D gene is possibly TRBD2 (6 bases). The CDR3 spans 14 residues. Germline V gene data show CDR1 as SGHRS and CDR2 as YFSETQ. Trimming removed 4 bases from V and 7 bases from J, with 15 bases in between. The full variable domain, rest sourced from reference TRBV5-1 and TRBJ2-1, is KAGVTQTPRYLIKTRGQQVTLSCSPISGHRSVSWYQQTPGQGLQFLFEYFSETQRNKGNFPGRFSGRQFSNSRSEMNVSTLELGDSALYLCASSLGGRGNEQFFGPGTRLTVL.